Listed below are T cell receptor beta chains from one sample, sequenced in a study of molecular identifiers for immune sequencing clone quantification. MiXCR, run by TCRdb on the PCR reads, gives a single entry per CDR3 protein. Among about 640,000 distinct CDR3 sequences listed, approximately 20% were seen once. The source material was naive CD8+ T cells from blood, with Jurkat cell RNA spiked in. The receptors derive from a human donor in good health. Some libraries in this study had Jurkat cell RNA spiked in. Each CDR3 is given with its conserved first and last residue.

V: TRBV5-5
J: TRBJ1-2
CDR3: CASSLAGPVGAGYGYTF

V: TRBV28
J: TRBJ2-7
CDR3: CASCITREQYF

V: TRBV9
J: TRBJ2-7
CDR3: CASSDGTATYEQYF

V: TRBV19
J: TRBJ2-1
CDR3: CASSSGGALLNEQFF

V: TRBV4-3
J: TRBJ2-2
CDR3: CASSQVTGRSGGELFF

V: TRBV14
J: TRBJ2-1
CDR3: CASSRILAGGYNEQFF

V: TRBV30
J: TRBJ2-1
CDR3: CAWSIQSYEQFF

V: TRBV6-1
J: TRBJ2-5
CDR3: CASSELRAGKGETQYF

V: TRBV7-6
J: TRBJ2-2
CDR3: CASSGPGLYTGELFF

V: TRBV7-6
J: TRBJ2-6
CDR3: CASSPWTLSGANVLTF

V: TRBV7-9
J: TRBJ2-4
CDR3: CASSLSQGLAGSAKNIQYF

V: TRBV13
J: TRBJ1-2
CDR3: CASSSGRIDYGYTF

V: TRBV25-1
J: TRBJ2-7
CDR3: CASSNSGLTYEQYF

V: TRBV7-2
J: TRBJ2-7
CDR3: CASSSAPYEQYF